The rows below give T cell receptor beta chains drawn from one sample of a study of CD8 T cells in Susac syndrome. Using its own MiXCR run on the immunoSEQ multiplex PCR reads, TCRdb lists one record per CDR3 protein. The data contain hundreds of thousands of distinct CDR3 sequences, 93% of them singletons. Sequencing input: CD4+ T cells from PBMCs. Receptors were obtained from a human donor with multiple sclerosis. Both conserved end residues are part of each CDR3. The D gene is left open where the match is weak. Some rows have no size entry. The others give once, few or many, or a class for an expanded clone.

.	.	TRBV18	TRBJ1-1	CASTQGDTNTEAFF	TGTGCCAGCACCCAAGGTGACACGAACACTGAAGCTTTCTTT
once	.	TRBV7-8	TRBJ1-1	CASSLGVLDEAFF	TGTGCCAGCAGCTTAGGAGTTTTGGATGAAGCTTTCTTT
.	.	TRBV20-1	TRBJ1-6	CSAPESSYNSPLHF	TGCAGTGCCCCGGAGAGCTCCTATAATTCACCCCTCCACTTT
.	.	TRBV30	TRBJ1-6	CAWSVRAGSPLHF	TGTGCCTGGAGTGTTAGAGCAGGTTCACCCCTCCACTTT
.	.	TRBV6-4	TRBJ1-5	CASRRGNQPQHF	TGTGCCAGCAGGAGGGGGAATCAGCCCCAGCATTTT
.	.	TRBV15	TRBJ1-1	CATSRAGVSNTEAFF	TGTGCCACCAGCAGAGCGGGGGTGTCGAACACTGAAGCTTTCTTT
.	.	TRBV15	TRBJ2-3	CATSREWATDTQYF	TGTGCCACCAGCAGAGAATGGGCTACAGATACGCAGTATTTT
.	.	TRBV12-3/TRBV12-4	TRBJ2-2	CASSLYRVTGELFF	TGTGCCAGCAGTCTTTACAGGGTTACTGGGGAGCTGTTTTTT
.	.	TRBV27	TRBJ1-4	CASSSGGRRNEKLFF	TGTGCCAGCAGTTCAGGAGGCAGGAGGAATGAAAAACTGTTTTTT
few	.	TRBV7-9	TRBJ1-5	CASSLGFGNQPQHF	TGTGCCAGCAGCTTAGGATTTGGCAATCAGCCCCAGCATTTT
once	.	TRBV4-1	TRBJ2-5	CASSQPHPSSGKTQYF	TGCGCCAGCAGCCAGCCCCATCCGAGTAGCGGAAAGACCCAGTACTTC
.	.	TRBV24-1	TRBJ1-1	CATTSHAGTEAFF	TGTGCCACCACCTCACATGCCGGCACTGAAGCTTTCTTT
.	.	TRBV28	TRBJ1-2	CATSGVGYTF	TGTGCCACCTCAGGGGTCGGCTACACCTTC
.	.	TRBV5-1	TRBJ2-1	CASSLVSNPGYNEQFF	TGCGCCAGCAGCTTGGTTTCCAATCCGGGGTACAATGAGCAGTTCTTC
.	.	TRBV27	TRBJ1-2	CASQQMTVYGYTF	TGTGCCAGCCAACAAATGACAGTCTATGGCTACACCTTC
.	TRBD1	TRBV5-1	TRBJ1-4	CASSSQGATGEKLFF	TGCGCCAGCAGCTCGCAGGGGGCTACTGGAGAAAAACTGTTTTTT
.	TRBD1	TRBV3-1	TRBJ1-2	CASSQGGFTTGSYGYTF	TGTGCCAGCAGCCAAGGGGGATTCACGACAGGGTCCTATGGCTACACCTTC
.	.	TRBV15	TRBJ2-1	CATSSNGGTSYNEQFF	TGTGCCACCAGCTCCAATGGGGGGACGTCCTACAATGAGCAGTTCTTC
.	.	TRBV2	TRBJ2-5	CASSRIPRETQYF	TGTGCCAGCAGTAGGATCCCCCGAGAGACCCAGTACTTC
.	TRBD1	TRBV10-3	TRBJ1-2	CASADRGRGYTF	TGTGCCTCGGCAGACAGGGGGAGGGGCTACACCTTC
.	TRBD2	TRBV2	TRBJ2-3	CASSRGLATYTDTQYF	TGTGCCAGCAGTAGGGGACTAGCGACATATACAGATACGCAGTATTTT
.	.	TRBV3-1	TRBJ1-2	CASSQSPTEGYTF	TGTGCCAGCAGCCAGAGCCCCACAGAGGGCTACACCTTC
once	.	TRBV7-2	TRBJ1-1	CASSLAGGGGATEAFF	TGTGCCAGCAGCTTAGCTGGGGGGGGAGGGGCCACTGAAGCTTTCTTT
once	TRBD1	TRBV14	TRBJ1-1	CASSQDLTGRTEAFF	TGTGCCAGCAGCCAAGATCTGACAGGGCGGACTGAAGCTTTCTTT
.	.	TRBV12-3/TRBV12-4	TRBJ1-2	CASARTPNYGYTF	TGTGCCAGCGCCAGGACCCCTAACTATGGCTACACCTTC
.	.	TRBV20-1	TRBJ2-5	CSVSGSVETQYF	TGCAGTGTATCCGGATCTGTGGAGACCCAGTACTTC
.	TRBD2	TRBV29-1	TRBJ2-7	CSVGRGGDSYEQYF	TGCAGCGTCGGTCGGGGGGGGGACTCCTACGAGCAGTACTTC
.	.	TRBV29-1	TRBJ2-2	CSGGEPQAGELFF	TGCAGCGGGGGGGAGCCTCAGGCCGGGGAGCTGTTTTTT